Following are 26 T cell receptor beta chains from one sample sequenced in a study of CD8+ T cells in alopecia areata. Extraction and reverse transcription of RNA yielded cDNA as the sequencing template. Measured with immunoSEQ multiplex PCR; TCRdb has only the in-frame clones, and not every one. The sample has 110,000 to 150,000 clones; 51% are singletons. Sequencing used CD4+ T cells sorted from blood, obtained at week 0. These TCRs come from a human donor with alopecia areata.

The J gene is TRBJ1-1, the V gene TRBV29-1, with D hard to call. CDR3 size: 11 residues. With 6 bases removed from V and 1 base from J, the gap between germline ends came to 6 bases. The V gene's germline CDR1 is SQVTM and CDR2 ANQGSEA. The CDR3 DNA sequence: TGCAGCGTGGACTCGAACACTGAAGCTTTCTTT. Its protein product is CSVDSNTEAFF.

J is TRBJ2-7 and V is TRBV28, with unresolved D. Germline CDR1 MDHEN, CDR2 SYDVKM. This CDR3 has 15 amino acids. Trimming pared 5 bases from V and 6 bases from J, leaving 20 bases between. This CDR3 reads CASSSPGSTPGEQYF. In DNA form, the CDR3 reads TGTGCCAGCAGTAGCCCGGGCTCGACCCCGGGCGAGCAGTACTTC.

The chain uses TRBV11-1 and TRBJ2-1; tentative D call: TRBD2 (6 bases). V gave up 6 bases and J gave up 0 bases, with 15 bases separating them. In germline, CDR1 is SGHAT, CDR2 FQDESV (reference sequence). The CDR3 loop spans 16 amino acids. CDR3 bases: TGTGCCAGCAGGTACGGCGGGAAGAGCTCCTACAATGAGCAGTTCTTC. It yields the protein CASRYGGKSSYNEQFF.

The chain has TRBV19 and TRBJ2-6; 7 nucleotides align to TRBD1. This CDR3 region has 17 residues. The germline V gene encodes CDR1 LNHDA and CDR2 SQIVND (reference sequence). The junction had 9 bases not matched to a gene; V was cut back by 5 bases and J by 2 bases. In DNA, the CDR3 is TGTGCCAGTAGTTCTAGGCCAGGGGGAACTGGGGCCAACGTCCTGACTTTC. It is translated as CASSSRPGGTGANVLTF.

This clone turned up a few times. This chain connects TRBV23-1 to TRBJ1-2; D unresolved. Being an ORF, TRBV23-1 has a function that is uncertain. CDR3 length: 13 residues. The V end lost 0 bases, the J end lost 6 bases, and 8 bases lay between the germline ends. CDR3 coding DNA: TGCGCCAGCAGTCAATCGATCAAGAATGGCTACACCTTC. This translates into CASSQSIKNGYTF.

The V gene is TRBV7-8, the J gene TRBJ1-4; D is unresolved. Trimming stripped 2 bases from V and 7 bases from J, with 14 bases between. The CDR3 is 15 amino acids. Germline CDR1 SGHVS, CDR2 FQNEAQ. The CDR3 sequence is CASSLFGSVGEKLFF. The CDR3 DNA is TGTGCCAGCAGCTTATTTGGGAGTGTGGGTGAAAAACTGTTTTTT.

The V gene is TRBV30, the J gene TRBJ2-5, with D possibly being TRBD2 (6 bases). The germline V and J ends were trimmed by 4 bases and 1 base, with 7 bases remaining between them. This CDR3 contains 12 residues. CDR1 is GTSNPN and CDR2 is SVGIG in the germline V gene (reference sequence). The CDR3 region is CAWMRGQETQYF. DNA of the CDR3: TGTGCCTGGATGCGGGGCCAAGAGACCCAGTACTTC.

The chain combines TRBV5-1 with TRBJ1-2; no definite D call. The germline gives CDR1 SGHRS, CDR2 YFSETQ. The CDR3 sequence is 13 residues long. Trimming removed 4 bases at V and 6 bases at J, with 13 bases between. CDR3 DNA: TGCGCCAGCAGCAGCAGATCCGTGGATGGCTACACCTTC. Amino acid sequence: CASSSRSVDGYTF.

The CDR3 region has the DNA TGTGCCTGGAGTGGGGCAGGGGGTAATCAGCCCCAGCATTTT. Translating gives CAWSGAGGNQPQHF. V gene TRBV30 combines with J gene TRBJ1-5, with 7 bases aligning to TRBD1. Unmatched junction bases numbered 4, after V lost 1 base and J lost 4 bases. This CDR3 region has 14 residues. Germline V gene sequence: CDR1 GTSNPN, CDR2 SVGIG (reference sequence).

This clone was picked up a small number of times. The gene calls are TRBV5-5 and TRBJ2-7, with D tentatively TRBD1 or TRBD2 (5 bases each). V was cut by 4 bases and J by 4 bases, with 15 bases left in between. There are 14 residues in the CDR3. In germline, CDR1 is SGHKS, CDR2 YYEKEE (reference sequence). The CDR3 region is CASSRAGTDYEQYF. CDR3 nucleotide sequence: TGTGCCAGCAGCCGCGCCGGGACGGATTACGAGCAGTACTTC.

This clone was detected ten times or more. This sequence joins TRBV28 and TRBJ1-5; D possibly corresponds to TRBD1 (5 bases). V was trimmed by 7 bases and J by 10 bases, leaving 23 bases between them. CDR3 size: 15 residues. The germline gives CDR1 MDHEN, CDR2 SYDVKM. CDR3 coding DNA: TGTGCCAGCACCCATTCCGGGACCCCACGGCAACCCCAGCATTTT. Protein sequence: CASTHSGTPRQPQHF.

The V call is TRBV29-1, the J call TRBJ1-1; 8 bases align to TRBD1. Losses at the gene ends were 3 bases for V and 5 bases for J; bases not matched to a gene: 5. Germline loops: CDR1 SQVTM, CDR2 ANQGSEA. The CDR3 is made up of 13 amino acids. The CDR3 region has the DNA TGCAGCGTTGACAGGGGGCGGAGTACTGAAGCTTTCTTT. It codes for CSVDRGRSTEAFF. The full variable domain, its missing parts supplied by reference TRBV29-1 and TRBJ1-1, is SAVISQKPSRDICQRGTSLTIQCQVDSQVTMMFWYRQQPGQSLTLIATANQGSEATYESGFVIDKFPISRPNLTFSTLTVSNMSPEDSSIYLCSVDRGRSTEAFFGQGTRLTVV.

The chain recombines TRBV9 with TRBJ1-1, with D uncertain. V lost 4 bases and J 1 base, leaving 11 bases between the germline ends. Germline lookup yields CDR1 SGDLS and CDR2 YYNGEE. The CDR3 is made up of 14 amino acids. CDR3 in amino acids: CASSTHGQNTEAFF. CDR3 DNA: TGTGCCAGCAGCACCCACGGTCAGAACACTGAAGCTTTCTTT.

This clone was observed a few times. The chain recombines TRBV7-2 with TRBJ2-7; 9 bases fit TRBD1. This CDR3 has 12 amino acids. The V gene end was trimmed by 10 bases and the J gene end by 7 bases; junction bases not matched to a gene: 8. Germline values: CDR1 SGHTA, CDR2 FQGNSA. The CDR3 nucleotides read TGTGCCACCGAGACAGGGGGTAGAGAGCAGTACTTC. This translates into CATETGGREQYF.

The chain couples TRBV29-1 to TRBJ2-1, with 7 positions matching TRBD2. The germline gives CDR1 SQVTM, CDR2 ANQGSEA. V was pared by 3 bases and J by 5 bases, with 4 bases of the junction left unmatched. The CDR3 covers 13 residues. The CDR3 protein is CSVDAGAHNEQFF. CDR3 bases: TGCAGCGTTGACGCGGGAGCGCACAATGAGCAGTTCTTC.

The V and J genes are TRBV30 and TRBJ1-5, with D perhaps matching TRBD1 (5 bases). Per germline, CDR1 GTSNPN and CDR2 SVGIG (reference sequence). CDR3 length: 15 amino acids. V lost 2 bases to trimming and J lost 11 bases, with 22 bases between them. CDR3 in amino acids: CAWSSTRGGLLTQHF. CDR3 DNA: TGTGCCTGGAGTTCTACCCGGGGCGGGCTATTGACCCAGCATTTT.

This clone was picked up a small number of times. The chain employs TRBV29-1 and TRBJ2-5; no clear D gene. V lost 0 bases and J 2 bases, leaving 7 bases between the germline ends. The CDR3 runs to 13 residues. Germline CDR1 reads SQVTM; CDR2 reads ANQGSEA. The CDR3 DNA sequence: TGCAGCGTTGAAGATAGGCTTCAAGAGACCCAGTACTTC. Its protein product is CSVEDRLQETQYF.

The gene calls are TRBV14 and TRBJ2-2, with 10 bases fitting TRBD2. V lost 0 bases and J lost 6; bases outside the gene matches: 10. Per germline, CDR1 SGHDN and CDR2 FVKESK. The length of the CDR3 is 18 residues. The CDR3 nucleotides read TGTGCCAGCAGCCAAGAGTTACAGAACCTAGCGGGAGCCGGGGAGCTGTTTTTT. This gives the protein CASSQELQNLAGAGELFF.

As for this clone: Other DNA sequences in this sample translate to the same CDR3. The chain recombines TRBV30 with TRBJ1-5, with D uncertain. The V gene lost 3 bases and the J gene lost 4 bases, with 10 bases spanning the gap. This CDR3 is 13 amino acids long. CDR1 is GTSNPN and CDR2 is SVGIG in the germline V gene (reference sequence). The CDR3 spells CAWSVISNQPQHF. The CDR3 DNA reads as TGTGCCTGGAGCGTAATTAGTAATCAGCCCCAGCATTTT.

The chain joins TRBV25-1 to TRBJ2-3; D is ambiguous. This CDR3 comprises 13 residues. V gave up 6 bases and J gave up 0 bases, with 7 bases separating them. In germline, CDR1 is MGHDK, CDR2 SYGVNS. In DNA, the CDR3 is TGTGCCAGCAGAGATACTAGCACAGATACGCAGTATTTT. Translated: CASRDTSTDTQYF.

The genes are TRBV4-1 and TRBJ2-1, with 14 bases fitting TRBD2. The germline gives CDR1 MGHRA, CDR2 YSYEKL. V shed 8 bases, J shed 1 base, and the junction held 10 bases outside the gene matches. CDR3 length equals 18 residues. The CDR3 sequence is CASARLAGGPGSYNEQFF. CDR3 sequence (DNA): TGCGCCAGCGCACGACTAGCGGGAGGGCCTGGGTCCTACAATGAGCAGTTCTTC.

V and J are TRBV9 and TRBJ2-3, with 9 positions matching TRBD2. This CDR3 has 18 amino acids. V lost 0 bases to trimming and J lost 2 bases; unmatched junction nucleotides: 10. CDR1 is SGDLS and CDR2 is YYNGEE in the germline V gene. CDR3 sequence (DNA): TGTGCCAGCAGCGTAGAGGCGGGAGGGCCGTTTGTCACAGATACGCAGTATTTT. It codes for CASSVEAGGPFVTDTQYF.

The chain couples TRBV6-5 to TRBJ2-1, with a tentative D call TRBD2 (6 bases). Trimming stripped 0 bases from V and 7 bases from J, with 10 bases between. CDR3 length: 14 residues. From germline, CDR1 is MNHEY and CDR2 SVGAGI. The CDR3 DNA reads as TGTGCCAGCAGTTACTCCGGGGGTCGAAATGAGCAGTTCTTC. Protein: CASSYSGGRNEQFF.

The DNA of the CDR3 is TGTGCCTGGAGTGAAGGCGGGACTTACTACAATGAGCAGTTCTTC. Translating gives CAWSEGGTYYNEQFF. The chain combines TRBV30 with TRBJ2-1, with D possibly matching TRBD2 (6 bases). With 1 base removed from V and 3 bases from J, the gap between germline ends came to 13 bases. The CDR3 runs 15 residues. CDR1 and CDR2 from the germline V gene are GTSNPN and SVGIG (reference sequence).

J is TRBJ2-3 and V is TRBV6-5, with D uncertain. This CDR3 is built from 15 residues. CDR1 and CDR2 (germline): MNHEY, SVGAGI. The V gene lost 6 bases and the J gene lost 0 bases, with 13 bases spanning the gap. DNA of the CDR3: TGTGCCAGCAGGTTGGAAGGGTTTAGCACAGATACGCAGTATTTT. Translated, it gives CASRLEGFSTDTQYF.

This chain uses TRBV30 with TRBJ1-5; perhaps TRBD1 as D (5 bases). The germline V and J ends were trimmed by 1 base and 0 bases, with 10 bases remaining between them. CDR1 is GTSNPN and CDR2 is SVGIG in the germline V gene (reference sequence). CDR3 length: 15 amino acids. As DNA, the CDR3 is TGTGCCTGGAGTGCGGGACTTAATAGCAATCAGCCCCAGCATTTT. Its protein is CAWSAGLNSNQPQHF.